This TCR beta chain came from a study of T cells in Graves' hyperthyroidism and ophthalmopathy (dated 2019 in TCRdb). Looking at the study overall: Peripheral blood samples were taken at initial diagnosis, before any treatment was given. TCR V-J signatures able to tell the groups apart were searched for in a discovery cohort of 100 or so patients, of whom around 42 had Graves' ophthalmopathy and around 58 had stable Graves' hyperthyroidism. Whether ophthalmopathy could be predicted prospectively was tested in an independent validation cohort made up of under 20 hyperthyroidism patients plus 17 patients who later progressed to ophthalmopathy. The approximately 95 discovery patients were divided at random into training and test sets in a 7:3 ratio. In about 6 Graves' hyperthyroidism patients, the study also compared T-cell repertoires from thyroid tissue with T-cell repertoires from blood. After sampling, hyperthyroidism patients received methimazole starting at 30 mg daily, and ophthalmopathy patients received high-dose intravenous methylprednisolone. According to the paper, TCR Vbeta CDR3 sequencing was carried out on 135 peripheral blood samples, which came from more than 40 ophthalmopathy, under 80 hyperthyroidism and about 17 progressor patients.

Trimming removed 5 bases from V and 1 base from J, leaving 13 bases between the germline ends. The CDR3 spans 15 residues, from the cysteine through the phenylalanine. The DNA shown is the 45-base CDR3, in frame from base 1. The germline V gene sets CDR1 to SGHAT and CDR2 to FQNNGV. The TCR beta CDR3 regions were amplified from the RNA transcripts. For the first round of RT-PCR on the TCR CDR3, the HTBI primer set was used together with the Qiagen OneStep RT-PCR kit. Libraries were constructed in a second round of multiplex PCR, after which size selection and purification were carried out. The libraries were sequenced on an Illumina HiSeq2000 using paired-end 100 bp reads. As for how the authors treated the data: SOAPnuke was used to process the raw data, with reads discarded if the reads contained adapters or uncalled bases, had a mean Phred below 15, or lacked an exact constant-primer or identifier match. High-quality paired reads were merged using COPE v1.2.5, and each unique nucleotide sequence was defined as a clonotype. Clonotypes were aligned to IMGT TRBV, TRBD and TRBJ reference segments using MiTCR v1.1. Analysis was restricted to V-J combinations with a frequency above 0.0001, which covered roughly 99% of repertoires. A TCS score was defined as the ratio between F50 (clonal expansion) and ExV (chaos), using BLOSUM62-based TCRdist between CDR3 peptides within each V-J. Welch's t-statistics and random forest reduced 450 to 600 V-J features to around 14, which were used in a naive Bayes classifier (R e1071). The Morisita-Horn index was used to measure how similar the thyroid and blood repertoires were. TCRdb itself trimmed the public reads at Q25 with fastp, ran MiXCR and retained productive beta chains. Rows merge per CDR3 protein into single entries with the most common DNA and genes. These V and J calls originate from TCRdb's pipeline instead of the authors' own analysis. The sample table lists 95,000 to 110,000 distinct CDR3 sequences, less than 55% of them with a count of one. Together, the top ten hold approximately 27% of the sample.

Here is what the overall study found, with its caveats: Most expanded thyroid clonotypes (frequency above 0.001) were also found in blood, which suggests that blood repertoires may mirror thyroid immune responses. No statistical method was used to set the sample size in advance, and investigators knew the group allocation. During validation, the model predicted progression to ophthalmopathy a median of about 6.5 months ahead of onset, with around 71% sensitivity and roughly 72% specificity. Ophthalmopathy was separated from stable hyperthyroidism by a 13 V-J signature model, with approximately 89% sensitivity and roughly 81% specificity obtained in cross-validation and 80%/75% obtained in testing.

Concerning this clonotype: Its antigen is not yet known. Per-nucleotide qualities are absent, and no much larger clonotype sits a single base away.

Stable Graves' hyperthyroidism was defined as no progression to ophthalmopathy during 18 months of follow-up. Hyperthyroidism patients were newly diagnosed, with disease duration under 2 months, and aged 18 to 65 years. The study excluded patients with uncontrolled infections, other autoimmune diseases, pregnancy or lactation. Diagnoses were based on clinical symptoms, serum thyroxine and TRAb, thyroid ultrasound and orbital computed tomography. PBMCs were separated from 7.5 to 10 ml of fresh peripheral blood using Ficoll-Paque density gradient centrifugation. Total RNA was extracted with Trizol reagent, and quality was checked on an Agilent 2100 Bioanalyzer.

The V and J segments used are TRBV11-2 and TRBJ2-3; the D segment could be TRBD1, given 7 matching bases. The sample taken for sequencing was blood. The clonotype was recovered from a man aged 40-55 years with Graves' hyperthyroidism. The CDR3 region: CASSPQGGRTDTQYF. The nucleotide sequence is TGTGCCAGCAGCCCTCAGGGGGGCCGCACAGATACGCAGTATTTT.